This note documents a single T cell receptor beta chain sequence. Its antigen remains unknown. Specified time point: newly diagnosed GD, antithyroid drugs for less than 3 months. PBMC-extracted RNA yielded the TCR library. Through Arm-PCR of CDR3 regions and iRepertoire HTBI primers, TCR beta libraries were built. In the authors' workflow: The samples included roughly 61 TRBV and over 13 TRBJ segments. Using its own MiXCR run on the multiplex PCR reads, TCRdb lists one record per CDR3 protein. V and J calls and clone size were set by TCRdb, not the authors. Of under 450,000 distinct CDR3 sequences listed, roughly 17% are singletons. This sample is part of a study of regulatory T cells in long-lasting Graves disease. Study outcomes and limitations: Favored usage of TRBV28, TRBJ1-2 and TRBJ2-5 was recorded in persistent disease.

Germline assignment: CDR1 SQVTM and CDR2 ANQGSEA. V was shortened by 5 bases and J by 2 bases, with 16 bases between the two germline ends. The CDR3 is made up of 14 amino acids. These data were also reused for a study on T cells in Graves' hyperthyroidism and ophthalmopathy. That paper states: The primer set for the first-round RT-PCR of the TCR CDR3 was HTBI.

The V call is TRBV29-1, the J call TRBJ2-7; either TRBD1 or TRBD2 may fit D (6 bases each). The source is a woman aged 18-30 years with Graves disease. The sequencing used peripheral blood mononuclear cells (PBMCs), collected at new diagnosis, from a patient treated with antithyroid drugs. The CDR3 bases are TGCAGCGTTCTGGACCGGGGGCCTCCCTACGAGCAGTACTTC. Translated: CSVLDRGPPYEQYF.